This T cell receptor beta chain was identified during a study of OX40 agonist ivuxolimab in advanced cancers. The repertoire was sequenced with immunoSEQ multiplex PCR; TCRdb's copy has only in-frame clones and lacks some. The table lists over 100,000 clones, over 75% of them singletons. This sample comprised CD4+ or CD8+ T cells sorted from blood, obtained in a trial of the OX40 agonist ivuxolimab. This TCR came from an adult with an advanced solid tumor such as melanoma, head and neck, liver or kidney cancer.

For the CDR3, the DNA is TGTGCCAGTAGTATGCGGGGGTGGGGAGTAGAGACCCAGTACTTC. It encodes CASSMRGWGVETQYF. The rearrangement uses TRBV19 and TRBJ2-5, with 7 nucleotides matching TRBD2. CDR3 size: 15 residues. Germline CDR1 is LNHDA and CDR2 is SQIVND (reference sequence). Trimming took 3 bases from V and 4 from J; bases not matched to a gene: 8. The full variable domain, its missing parts supplied by reference TRBV19 and TRBJ2-5, is DGGITQSPKYLFRKEGQNVTLSCEQNLNHDAMYWYRQDPGQGLRLIYYSQIVNDFQKGDIAEGYSVSREKKESFPLTVTSAQKNPTAFYLCASSMRGWGVETQYFGPGTRLLVL.